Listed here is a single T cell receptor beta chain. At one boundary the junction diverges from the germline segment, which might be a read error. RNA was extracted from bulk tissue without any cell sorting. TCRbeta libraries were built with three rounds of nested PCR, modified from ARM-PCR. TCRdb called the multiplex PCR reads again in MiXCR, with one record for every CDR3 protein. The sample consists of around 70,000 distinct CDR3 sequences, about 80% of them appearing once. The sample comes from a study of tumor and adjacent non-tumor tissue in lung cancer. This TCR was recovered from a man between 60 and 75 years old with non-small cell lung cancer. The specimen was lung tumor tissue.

This chain's CDR3 is CCARVWGQKTSGNTIYF. Written as DNA, the CDR3 is TGCTGTGCTAGAGTTTGGGGACAGAAGACCTCTGGAAACACCATATATTTT. The J gene is TRBJ1-3, the V gene TRBV20-1, with 7 positions matching TRBD1. The length of the CDR3 is 17 residues. CDR1 is DFQATT and CDR2 is SNEGSKA in the germline V gene (reference sequence).